Sequencing of this T cell receptor (beta chain) was carried out in a study of radiotherapy plus CTLA-4 blockade in lung cancer. Study details: The study recorded objective responses in 18% of patients and disease control in 25% to 35%. Findings of the study overall: TCR clones of tumor origin grew in blood after radiotherapy plus ipilimumab.

Regarding this clone: Its cognate antigen is unknown.

This CDR3 has 14 residues. Losses at the gene ends were 6 bases for V and 4 bases for J; bases not matched to a gene: 9. The germline CDR1 and CDR2 sequences are SQVTM and ANQGSEA. Patients with chemo-refractory metastatic non-small-cell lung cancer received focal radiation plus CTLA-4 blockade with ipilimumab. Generated by immunoSEQ multiplex PCR, the TCRdb table keeps only in-frame clones and is missing some. The sample carries over 30,000 clones, roughly three quarters recorded once. The chain combines TRBV29-1 with TRBJ2-1; TRBD1 agrees at 7 bases. The sequencing here drew on peripheral blood, taken from a patient treated with radiotherapy plus ipilimumab. The clonotype comes from a human donor with non-small cell lung cancer whose response to radiotherapy plus ipilimumab could not be evaluated. For the CDR3, the DNA is TGCAGCGTGGGTCGACAGGGATCGTACAATGAGCAGTTCTTC. This sequence encodes CSVGRQGSYNEQFF.